The 29 T cell receptor beta chains below come from one sample, sequenced in a study of blood T cell repertoires in COVID-19. Method: immunoSEQ multiplex PCR; TCRdb's copy keeps in-frame clones and lacks some. The sample consists of some 150,000 clones, 65% to 85% of them appearing once. Sequenced: PBMCs or T cells enriched from blood (not recorded which). The receptor set was obtained from a woman aged 45-65 years who had been exposed to COVID-19.

This clone has just one count. The chain is built from TRBV7-3 and TRBJ2-3, with a tentative D call TRBD2 (7 bases). Trimming removed 2 bases at V and 6 bases at J, with 12 bases between. The CDR3 has 14 residues. Looked up from germline, CDR1 is SGHTA and CDR2 is FQGTGA. CDR3 in DNA: TGTGCCAGCAGCTTATACGGGGGGCAGGATACGCAGTATTTT. Its translation is CASSLYGGQDTQYF.

The V gene is TRBV5-4, the J gene TRBJ2-5; D unclear. CDR1 is SGHNT and CDR2 is YYREEE in the germline V gene (reference sequence). Trimming cost V 3 bases and J 5 bases, with 17 bases left between them. There are 15 residues in the CDR3. CDR3 sequence reads: CASSSTHDPGETQYF. The CDR3 nucleotides are TGTGCCAGCAGCTCCACCCACGACCCCGGGGAGACCCAGTACTTC. Together with reference TRBV5-4 and TRBJ2-5, the CDR3 gives the full variable domain: ETGVTQSPTHLIKTRGQQVTLRCSSQSGHNTVSWYQQALGQGPQFIFQYYREEENGRGNFPPRFSGLQFPNYSSELNVNALELDDSALYLCASSSTHDPGETQYFGPGTRLLVL.

This chain links TRBV5-4 with TRBJ2-3; D unresolved. The CDR3 is 13 amino acids. In germline, CDR1 is SGHNT, CDR2 YYREEE (reference sequence). Trimming stripped 7 bases from V and 1 base from J, with 10 bases between. In nucleotides, the CDR3 is TGTGCCAGCGAAGTAACGGGCACAGATACGCAGTATTTT. This encodes CASEVTGTDTQYF.

The V and J genes are TRBV19 and TRBJ1-5, with TRBD1 identical over 12 bases. There are 17 residues in the CDR3. Germline loops: CDR1 LNHDA, CDR2 SQIVND (reference sequence). After removal of 6 bases from V and 4 bases from J, the junction contained 10 bases not matched to a gene. The CDR3 coding sequence is TGTGCCAGTAGCCGCCGGGACAGGGGGCTAGGAAATCAGCCCCAGCATTTT. This codes for CASSRRDRGLGNQPQHF.

This chain joins TRBV9 and TRBJ2-7, with TRBD1 identical over 8 bases. The CDR3 runs to 16 residues. CDR1 SGDLS and CDR2 YYNGEE come from the germline V gene. V was clipped by 3 bases and J by 1 base; unmatched bases: 9. For the CDR3, the DNA is TGTGCCAGCAGCGGGAAGTTCAGGGGGCGGTCCTACGAGCAGTACTTC. It yields the protein CASSGKFRGRSYEQYF.

V and J are TRBV9 and TRBJ2-1; possible D gene TRBD2, 6 bases. V was trimmed by 3 bases and J by 6 bases, leaving 16 bases between them. The CDR3 length is 15 residues. Germline V gives CDR1 SGDLS, CDR2 YYNGEE. The CDR3 here is CASSAGGRASNEQFF. CDR3 bases: TGTGCCAGCAGCGCCGGGGGACGAGCCAGCAATGAGCAGTTCTTC.

The chain combines TRBV27 with TRBJ2-1; weak D call: TRBD2 (7 bases). CDR1 and CDR2 (germline): MNHEY, SMNVEV (reference sequence). Trimming took 0 bases from V and 4 from J, leaving 13 bases between them. This CDR3 region has 16 residues. The CDR3 sequence: CASSLSVGGAYNEQFF. The CDR3 DNA follows: TGTGCCAGCAGTTTATCTGTGGGGGGGGCGTACAATGAGCAGTTCTTC.

The rearrangement uses TRBV5-4 and TRBJ2-3; 10 bases fit TRBD1. With 4 bases clipped from V and 3 bases from J, the junction kept 5 bases outside the gene matches. The CDR3 has 15 residues. Germline CDR1 reads SGHNT; CDR2 reads YYREEE (reference sequence). CDR3 region: CASSRGQGKTDTQYF. DNA for the CDR3: TGTGCCAGCAGCAGGGGACAGGGGAAAACAGATACGCAGTATTTT.

This chain joins TRBV6-5 and TRBJ2-3; TRBD2 agrees at 7 bases. Trimming cost V 10 bases and J 6 bases; bases outside gene matches: 10. Germline V gives CDR1 MNHEY, CDR2 SVGAGI. The CDR3 runs to 13 residues. This CDR3 reads CAITPGLRDTQYF. The CDR3 nucleotides read TGTGCCATCACACCGGGACTACGGGATACGCAGTATTTT.

V and J are TRBV5-3 and TRBJ1-2; 10 bases agree with TRBD1. TRBV5-3 carries the ORF label, with uncertain function. The CDR3 sequence is 17 residues long. J gave up 3 bases and V 5 bases, and 13 bases lay outside the gene matches. In DNA, the CDR3 is TGTGCCAGAAGACGAGCTTCCGGGACAGGGGAGGACTATGGCTACACCTTC. It translates to CARRRASGTGEDYGYTF.

The chain combines TRBV24-1 with TRBJ2-1; the match to TRBD1 covers 8 bases. The CDR3 extends over 15 amino acids. V dropped 3 bases and J dropped 6; count of bases not matched to a gene: 6. The V gene's germline CDR1 is KGHDR and CDR2 SFDVKD. CDR3 DNA sequence: TGTGCCACCAGTGATCCAGGGGGCCTCTCCAATGAGCAGTTCTTC. The encoded protein is CATSDPGGLSNEQFF.

The rearrangement uses TRBV6-5 and TRBJ1-1, with a tentative D call TRBD1 (5 bases). The germline CDR1 and CDR2 sequences are MNHEY and SVGAGI. The CDR3 is made up of 14 amino acids. With 7 bases removed from V and 3 bases from J, the gap between germline ends came to 15 bases. CDR3 sequence reads: CASTPGGGYTEAFF. In DNA form, the CDR3 reads TGTGCCAGCACCCCGGGGGGGGGATACACTGAAGCTTTCTTT.

This chain uses TRBV5-1 with TRBJ2-1; D is ambiguous. The germline V and J ends were trimmed by 0 bases and 5 bases, with 21 bases remaining between them. The V gene's germline CDR1 is SGHRS and CDR2 YFSETQ. The CDR3 consists of 18 residues. The DNA of the CDR3 is TGCGCCAGCAGCTTGGGCCCAAATCGTGCGGTTCTCAACAATGAGCAGTTCTTC. Translating it yields CASSLGPNRAVLNNEQFF. The full variable domain, with the rest looked up from reference TRBV5-1 and TRBJ2-1, is KAGVTQTPRYLIKTRGQQVTLSCSPISGHRSVSWYQQTPGQGLQFLFEYFSETQRNKGNFPGRFSGRQFSNSRSEMNVSTLELGDSALYLCASSLGPNRAVLNNEQFFGPGTRLTVL.

This chain joins TRBV2 and TRBJ2-7; D is ambiguous. Per germline, CDR1 SNHLY and CDR2 FYNNEI. The V end lost 7 bases, the J end lost 5 bases, and 18 bases lay between the germline ends. The CDR3 is 14 residues long. The CDR3 here is CASTTAPQLHEQYF. In DNA, the CDR3 is TGTGCCAGCACTACGGCCCCACAGCTCCACGAGCAGTACTTC.

This rearrangement joins TRBV21-1 to TRBJ2-3; TRBD2, as called in the table, went unchecked against the DNA. TRBV21-1 is assigned pseudogene status. This CDR3 comprises 17 residues. CDR3 DNA sequence: TGTGCCAGCAGCAGGTCAGATAGGGAGTCGAACCGGAGATACGCAGTATTT. This codes for CASSRSDRESNRRYAVF.

This CDR3 reads CASSLSGRAEETQYF. The CDR3 nucleotides are TGTGCCAGCAGCCTGAGCGGGAGGGCCGAAGAGACCCAGTACTTC. The genes are TRBV5-4 and TRBJ2-5, with 10 nucleotides matching TRBD2. The V gene's germline CDR1 is SGHNT and CDR2 YYREEE (reference sequence). There are 15 residues in the CDR3. V dropped 4 bases and J dropped 3; count of bases not matched to a gene: 6.

This clone has only a few counts. The chain is built from TRBV7-9 and TRBJ1-5, with D perhaps TRBD1 (6 bases). Germline V gene data show CDR1 as SEHNR and CDR2 as FQNEAQ (reference sequence). The germline V and J ends were trimmed by 3 bases and 9 bases, with 24 bases remaining between them. The length of the CDR3 is 17 residues. The CDR3 loop reads CASSLGDFQGLSRPQHF. CDR3 sequence (DNA): TGTGCCAGCAGCTTGGGTGACTTCCAGGGGTTATCTCGGCCCCAGCATTTT.

CDR3: CASSLPVSSYNEQFF. The CDR3 region has the DNA TGTGCCAGCAGCTTGCCGGTTAGCTCCTACAATGAGCAGTTCTTC. The V and J genes are TRBV5-4 and TRBJ2-1, with D unclear. The CDR3 consists of 15 residues. Germline-derived CDR1 and CDR2 are SGHNT and YYREEE (reference sequence). V lost 1 base to trimming and J lost 0 bases, with 8 bases between them.

The chain joins TRBV12-3 or TRBV12-4 to TRBJ1-5; D gene ambiguous. The CDR3 consists of 13 residues. Deletions cut 3 bases from V and 5 bases from J, with 8 bases between. CDR3 sequence reads: CASSFSGDQPQHF. CDR3 coding DNA: TGTGCCAGCAGTTTCTCGGGAGATCAGCCCCAGCATTTT.

This clone was seen a single time. The chain employs TRBV28 and TRBJ2-3, with 8 bases fitting TRBD2. The CDR3 contains 15 residues. Unmatched junction bases numbered 10, after V lost 6 bases and J lost 5 bases. Germline CDR1 reads MDHEN; CDR2 reads SYDVKM. DNA for the CDR3: TGTGCCAGCAGCCGTCGAGGAGCGGGAGTAGATACGCAGTATTTT. Its protein is CASSRRGAGVDTQYF.

This clone was recorded at least ten times. This chain links TRBV4-1 with TRBJ1-1, with D maybe TRBD1 (5 bases). Germline values: CDR1 MGHRA, CDR2 YSYEKL. The germline V and J ends were trimmed by 4 bases and 12 bases, with 15 bases remaining between them. The CDR3 consists of 12 residues. As DNA, the CDR3 is TGCGCCAGCAGCCCTAATCCAGGGATGTCTTTCTTT. Translated: CASSPNPGMSFF.

This rearrangement joins TRBV4-2 to TRBJ2-2; TRBD2 matches 8 bases. The junction had 6 bases not matched to a gene; V was cut back by 0 bases and J by 6 bases. This CDR3 contains 16 residues. CDR1 and CDR2 from the germline V gene are LGHNA and YNFKEQ. CDR3 protein: CASSQDSGGLSGELFF. The CDR3 DNA sequence: TGTGCCAGCAGCCAAGATTCGGGGGGGCTCTCCGGGGAGCTGTTTTTT.

In DNA, the CDR3 is TGTGCCAGCAGCTCCTTTCGGGGGGTAAATAGCAATCAGCCCCAGCATTTT. Protein sequence: CASSSFRGVNSNQPQHF. V gene TRBV7-8 combines with J gene TRBJ1-5; D perhaps matches TRBD1 (5 bases). Germline CDR1 is SGHVS and CDR2 is FQNEAQ. Trimming took 4 bases from V and 0 from J, leaving 16 bases between them. The CDR3 is made up of 17 amino acids.

This rearrangement joins TRBV20-1 to TRBJ1-2, with 9 bases identical to TRBD1. Per the germline V gene, CDR1 is DFQATT and CDR2 is SNEGSKA (reference sequence). J gave up 2 bases and V 3 bases, and 7 bases lay outside the gene matches. The CDR3 extends over 15 amino acids. CDR3: CSASPRTGENYGYTF. As DNA, the CDR3 is TGCAGTGCTAGTCCAAGGACAGGGGAGAACTATGGCTACACCTTC.

The DNA for the CDR3 is TGTGCCAGCACCTTAGCGAGCACAGATACGCAGTATTTT. Its translation: CASTLASTDTQYF. V usage is TRBV6-5 and J usage is TRBJ2-3; a weak D match, TRBD2 (5 bases). Trimming took 7 bases from V and 0 from J, leaving 8 bases between them. This CDR3 is 13 amino acids long. Germline V gene sequence: CDR1 MNHEY, CDR2 SVGAGI.

The V gene is TRBV24-1, the J gene TRBJ2-3; 8 bases match TRBD1. With V trimmed by 6 bases and J by 2 bases, 6 bases remained unmatched. CDR3 size: 15 residues. Germline-derived CDR1 and CDR2 are KGHDR and SFDVKD. The CDR3 loop is CATSQGAYPTDTQYF. DNA of the CDR3: TGTGCCACCAGTCAGGGGGCCTACCCCACAGATACGCAGTATTTT.

The chain recombines TRBV7-9 with TRBJ1-6, with 7 bases matching TRBD1. This CDR3 has 14 residues. With 5 bases clipped from V and 4 bases from J, the junction kept 2 bases outside the gene matches. Germline V gene sequence: CDR1 SEHNR, CDR2 FQNEAQ (reference sequence). DNA for the CDR3: TGTGCCAGCAGCCCACAGGGGTATAATTCACCCCTCCACTTT. This translates into CASSPQGYNSPLHF.

The chain uses TRBV5-1 and TRBJ2-5; 11 nucleotides line up with TRBD2. This CDR3 contains 15 residues. Germline V CDR1 and CDR2: SGHRS, YFSETQ. Losses at the gene ends were 0 bases for V and 4 bases for J; bases not matched to a gene: 2. CDR3 DNA sequence: TGCGCCAGCAGCTTGGACGGGACTAGCGGAGAGACCCAGTACTTC. Residues: CASSLDGTSGETQYF.

The J gene is TRBJ2-7, the V gene TRBV30, with D maybe TRBD2 (7 bases). This CDR3 comprises 15 residues. Germline V gene data show CDR1 as GTSNPN and CDR2 as SVGIG (reference sequence). V shed 4 bases and J shed 0 bases, with 16 bases lying between them. The CDR3 DNA reads as TGTGCCTGGACAAAAGGGGGGGCCAGCTCCTACGAGCAGTACTTC. This codes for CAWTKGGASSYEQYF.